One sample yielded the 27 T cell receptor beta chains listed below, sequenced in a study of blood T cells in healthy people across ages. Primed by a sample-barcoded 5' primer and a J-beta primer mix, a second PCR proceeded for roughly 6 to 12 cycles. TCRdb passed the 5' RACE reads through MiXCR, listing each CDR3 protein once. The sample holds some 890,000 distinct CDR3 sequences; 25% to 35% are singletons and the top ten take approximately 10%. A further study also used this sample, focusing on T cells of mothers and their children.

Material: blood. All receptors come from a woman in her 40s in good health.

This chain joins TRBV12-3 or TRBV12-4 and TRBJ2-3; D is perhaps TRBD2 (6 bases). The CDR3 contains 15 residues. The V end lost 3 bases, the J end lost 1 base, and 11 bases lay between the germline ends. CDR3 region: CASSFAGLGTDTQYF. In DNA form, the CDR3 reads TGTGCCAGCAGTTTCGCGGGGCTCGGCACAGATACGCAGTATTTT.

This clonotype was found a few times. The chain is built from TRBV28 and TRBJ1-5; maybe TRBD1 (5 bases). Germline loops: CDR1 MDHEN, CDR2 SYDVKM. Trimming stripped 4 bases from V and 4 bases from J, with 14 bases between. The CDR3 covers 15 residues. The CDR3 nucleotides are TGTGCCAGCAGTTCGGAGGGGATGGGAAATCAGCCCCAGCATTTT. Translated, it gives CASSSEGMGNQPQHF.

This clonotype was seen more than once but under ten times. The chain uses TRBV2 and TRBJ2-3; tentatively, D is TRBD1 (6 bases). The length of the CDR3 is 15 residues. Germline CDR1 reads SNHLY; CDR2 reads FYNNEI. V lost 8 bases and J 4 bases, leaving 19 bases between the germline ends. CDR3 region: CASGLQGLGSDTQYF. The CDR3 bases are TGTGCCAGCGGTTTACAGGGATTGGGGTCAGATACGCAGTATTTT.

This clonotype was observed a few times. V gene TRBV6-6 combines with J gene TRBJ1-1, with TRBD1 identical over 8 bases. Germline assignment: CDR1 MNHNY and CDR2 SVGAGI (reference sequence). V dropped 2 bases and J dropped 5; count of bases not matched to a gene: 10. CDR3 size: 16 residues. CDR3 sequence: CASSYASQGGGTEAFF. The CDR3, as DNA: TGTGCCAGCAGTTACGCATCACAGGGGGGGGGGACTGAAGCTTTCTTT.

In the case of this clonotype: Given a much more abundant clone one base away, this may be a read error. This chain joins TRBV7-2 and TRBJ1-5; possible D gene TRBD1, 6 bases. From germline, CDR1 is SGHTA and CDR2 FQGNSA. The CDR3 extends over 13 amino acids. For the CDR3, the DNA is TGTGTCAGCAGCTCCTACAGGGATCAGCCCCAGCATTTT. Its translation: CVSSSYRDQPQHF.

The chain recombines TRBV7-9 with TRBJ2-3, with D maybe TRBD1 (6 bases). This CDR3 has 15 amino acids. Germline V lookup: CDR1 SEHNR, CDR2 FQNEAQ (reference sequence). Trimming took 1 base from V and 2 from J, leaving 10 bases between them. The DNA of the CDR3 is TGTGCCAGCAGCTTAGGGGCAGGGGCCACAGATACGCAGTATTTT. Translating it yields CASSLGAGATDTQYF. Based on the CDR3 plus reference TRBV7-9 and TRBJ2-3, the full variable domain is DTGVSQNPRHKITKRGQNVTFRCDPISEHNRLYWYRQTLGQGPEFLTYFQNEAQLEKSRLLSDRFSAERPKGSFSTLEIQRTEQGDSAMYLCASSLGAGATDTQYFGPGTRLTVL.

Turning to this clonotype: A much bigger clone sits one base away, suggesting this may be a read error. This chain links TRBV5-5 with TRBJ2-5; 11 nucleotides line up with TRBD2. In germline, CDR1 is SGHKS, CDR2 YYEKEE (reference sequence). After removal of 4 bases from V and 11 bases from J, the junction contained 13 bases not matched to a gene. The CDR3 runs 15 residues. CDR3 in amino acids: CASSISGGDVNEQYF. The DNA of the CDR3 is TGTGCCAGCAGCATTAGCGGGGGGGATGTGAATGAGCAGTACTTC. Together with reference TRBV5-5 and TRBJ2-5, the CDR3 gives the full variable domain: DAGVTQSPTHLIKTRGQQVTLRCSPISGHKSVSWYQQVLGQGPQFIFQYYEKEERGRGNFPDRFSARQFPNYSSELNVNALLLGDSALYLCASSISGGDVNEQYFGPGTRLLVL.

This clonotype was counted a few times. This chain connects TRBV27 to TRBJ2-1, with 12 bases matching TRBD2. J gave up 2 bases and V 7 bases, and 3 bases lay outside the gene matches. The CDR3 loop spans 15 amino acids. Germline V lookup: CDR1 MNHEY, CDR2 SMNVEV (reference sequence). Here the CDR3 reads CASIPSGGAYNEQFF. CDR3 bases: TGTGCCAGCATCCCTAGCGGGGGGGCCTACAATGAGCAGTTCTTC.

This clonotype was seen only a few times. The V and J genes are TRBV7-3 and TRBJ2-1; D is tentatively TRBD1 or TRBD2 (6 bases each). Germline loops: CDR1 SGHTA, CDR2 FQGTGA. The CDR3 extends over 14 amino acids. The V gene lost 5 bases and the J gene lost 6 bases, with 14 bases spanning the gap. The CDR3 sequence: CASSPRGASNEQFF. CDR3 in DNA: TGTGCCAGCAGCCCTAGGGGGGCGAGCAATGAGCAGTTCTTC.

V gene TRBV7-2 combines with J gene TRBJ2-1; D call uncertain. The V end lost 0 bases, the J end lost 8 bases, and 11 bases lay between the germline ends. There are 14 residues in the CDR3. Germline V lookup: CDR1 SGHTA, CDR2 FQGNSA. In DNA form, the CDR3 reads TGTGCCAGCAGCTTAGCGCTAAACGGCTATGAGCAGTTCTTC. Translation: CASSLALNGYEQFF.

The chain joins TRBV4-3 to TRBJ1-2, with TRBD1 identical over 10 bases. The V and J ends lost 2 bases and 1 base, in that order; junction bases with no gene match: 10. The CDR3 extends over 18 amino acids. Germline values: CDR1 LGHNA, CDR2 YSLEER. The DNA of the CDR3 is TGCGCCAGCAGCCAAACCGGGACAGGGGACTCCATTAACTATGGCTACACCTTC. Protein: CASSQTGTGDSINYGYTF.

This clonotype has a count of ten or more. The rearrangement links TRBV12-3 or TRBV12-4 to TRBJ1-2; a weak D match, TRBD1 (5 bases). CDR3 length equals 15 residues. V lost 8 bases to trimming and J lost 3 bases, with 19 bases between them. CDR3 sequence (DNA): TGTGCCAGCCGTCCCCTCCTGGGGGGGGACTATGGCTACACCTTC. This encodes CASRPLLGGDYGYTF.

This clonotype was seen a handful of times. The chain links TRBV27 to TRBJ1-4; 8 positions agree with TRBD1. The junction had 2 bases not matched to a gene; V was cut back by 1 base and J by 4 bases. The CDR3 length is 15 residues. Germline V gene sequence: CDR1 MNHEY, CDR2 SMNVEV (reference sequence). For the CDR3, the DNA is TGTGCCAGCAGTTTATTACAGGGGGGTAATGAAAAACTGTTTTTT. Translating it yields CASSLLQGGNEKLFF.

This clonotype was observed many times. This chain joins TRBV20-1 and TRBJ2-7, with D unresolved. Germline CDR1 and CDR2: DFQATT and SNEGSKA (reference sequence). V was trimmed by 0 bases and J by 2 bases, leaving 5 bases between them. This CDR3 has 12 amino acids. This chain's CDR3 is CSARDPPYEQYF. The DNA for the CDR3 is TGCAGTGCTAGAGATCCCCCCTACGAGCAGTACTTC.

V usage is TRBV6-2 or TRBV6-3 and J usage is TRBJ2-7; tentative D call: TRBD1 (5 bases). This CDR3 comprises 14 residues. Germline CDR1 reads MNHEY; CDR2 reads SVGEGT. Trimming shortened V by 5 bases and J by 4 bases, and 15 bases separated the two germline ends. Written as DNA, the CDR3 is TGTGCCAGCAGTATTTCCTTGGCAGGGTACGAGCAGTACTTC. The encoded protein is CASSISLAGYEQYF.

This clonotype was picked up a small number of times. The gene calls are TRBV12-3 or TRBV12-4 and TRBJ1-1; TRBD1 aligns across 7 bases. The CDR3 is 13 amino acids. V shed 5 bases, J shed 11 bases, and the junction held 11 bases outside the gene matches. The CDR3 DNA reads TGTGCCAGCAGTCGGGACAGCAGGAAAGTGGCTTTCTTT. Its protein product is CASSRDSRKVAFF.

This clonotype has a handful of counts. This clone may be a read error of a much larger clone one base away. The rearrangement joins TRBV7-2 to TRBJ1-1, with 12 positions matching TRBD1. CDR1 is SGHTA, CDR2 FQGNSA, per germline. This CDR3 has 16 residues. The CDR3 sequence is CASSLGTGGGDTGAFF. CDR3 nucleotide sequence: TGTGCCAGCAGCCTCGGGACAGGGGGCGGTGACACTGGAGCTTTCTTT.

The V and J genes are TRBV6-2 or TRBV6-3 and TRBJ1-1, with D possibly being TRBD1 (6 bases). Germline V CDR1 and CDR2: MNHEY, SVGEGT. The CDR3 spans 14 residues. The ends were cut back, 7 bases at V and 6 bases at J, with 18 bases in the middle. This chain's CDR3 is CASKTGVGVAEAFF. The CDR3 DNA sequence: TGTGCCAGCAAGACAGGAGTAGGGGTCGCTGAAGCTTTCTTT.

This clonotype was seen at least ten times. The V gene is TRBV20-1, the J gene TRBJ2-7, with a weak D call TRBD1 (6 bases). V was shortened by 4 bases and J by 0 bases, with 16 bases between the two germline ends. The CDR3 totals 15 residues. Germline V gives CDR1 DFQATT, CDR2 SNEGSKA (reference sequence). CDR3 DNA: TGCAGTGCTAATCCATCCGGGACACCCTCCTACGAGCAGTACTTC. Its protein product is CSANPSGTPSYEQYF.

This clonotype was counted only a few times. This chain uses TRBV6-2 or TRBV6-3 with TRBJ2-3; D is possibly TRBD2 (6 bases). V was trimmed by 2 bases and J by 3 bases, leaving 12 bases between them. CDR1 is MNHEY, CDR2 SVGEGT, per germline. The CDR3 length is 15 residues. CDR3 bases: TGTGCCAGCAGTTACCTGACTAGGAGGACAGATACGCAGTATTTT. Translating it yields CASSYLTRRTDTQYF.

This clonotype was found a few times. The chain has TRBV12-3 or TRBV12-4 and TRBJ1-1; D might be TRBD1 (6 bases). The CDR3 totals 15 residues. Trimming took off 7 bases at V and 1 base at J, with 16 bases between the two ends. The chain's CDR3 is CASIWGGLENTEAFF. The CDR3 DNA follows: TGTGCCAGCATCTGGGGGGGGCTGGAGAACACTGAAGCTTTCTTT.

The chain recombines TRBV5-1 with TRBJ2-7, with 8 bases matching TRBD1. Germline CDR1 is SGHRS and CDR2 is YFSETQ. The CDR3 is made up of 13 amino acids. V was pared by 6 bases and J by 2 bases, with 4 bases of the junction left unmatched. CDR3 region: CASTGQDTYEQYF. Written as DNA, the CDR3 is TGCGCCAGCACGGGACAGGATACCTACGAGCAGTACTTC.

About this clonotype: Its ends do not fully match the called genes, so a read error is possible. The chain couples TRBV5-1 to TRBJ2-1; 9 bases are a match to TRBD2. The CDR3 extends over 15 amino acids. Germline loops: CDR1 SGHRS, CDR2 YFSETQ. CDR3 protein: CTSSFSAGGNNEQFF. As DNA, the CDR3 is TGCACCAGCAGCTTTTCGGCGGGGGGGAACAATGAGCAGTTCTTC.

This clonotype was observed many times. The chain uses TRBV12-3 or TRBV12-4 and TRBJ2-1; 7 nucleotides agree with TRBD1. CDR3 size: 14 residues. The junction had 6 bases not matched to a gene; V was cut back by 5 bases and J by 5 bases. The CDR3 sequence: CASSHLGQNNEQFF. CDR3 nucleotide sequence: TGTGCCAGCAGTCACCTGGGACAGAACAATGAGCAGTTCTTC.

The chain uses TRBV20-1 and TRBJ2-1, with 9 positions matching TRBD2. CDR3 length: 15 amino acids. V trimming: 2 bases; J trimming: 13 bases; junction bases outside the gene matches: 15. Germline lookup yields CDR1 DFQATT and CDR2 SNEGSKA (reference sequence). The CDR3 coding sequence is TGCAGTGCTAGACCTTTAGCGGGGGAAATAGACACCCAGTTCTTC. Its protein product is CSARPLAGEIDTQFF.

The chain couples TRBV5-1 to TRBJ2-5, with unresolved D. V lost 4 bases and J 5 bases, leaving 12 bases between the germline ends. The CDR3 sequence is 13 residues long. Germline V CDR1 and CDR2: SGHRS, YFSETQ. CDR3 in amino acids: CASSPWPGETQYF. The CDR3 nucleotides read TGCGCCAGCAGCCCTTGGCCTGGGGAGACCCAGTACTTC.

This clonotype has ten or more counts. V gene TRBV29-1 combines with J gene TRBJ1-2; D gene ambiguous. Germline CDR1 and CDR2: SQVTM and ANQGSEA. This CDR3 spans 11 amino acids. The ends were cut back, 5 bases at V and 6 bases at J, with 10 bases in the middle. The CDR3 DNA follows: TGCAGCGTTTTCGGCCGGAATGGCTACACCTTC. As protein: CSVFGRNGYTF.